Listed here are 2 T cell receptor beta chains from one sample, sequenced in a study of control samples from healthy donors and cancer patients. The assay was immunoSEQ multiplex PCR, and TCRdb's table has in-frame clones only and misses some. The sample lists 150,000 to 200,000 clones; about 87% were seen once. The material sequenced was blood. These receptors were collected from a man younger than 45 in good health.

This chain joins TRBV15 and TRBJ1-6; 7 bases line up with TRBD1. The germline V gene has CDR1 LNHNV and CDR2 YYDKDF (reference sequence). J lost 5 bases, V lost 4 bases, and 2 bases had no gene match. This CDR3 region has 14 residues. CDR3: CATSITGDNSPLHF. In DNA form, the CDR3 reads TGTGCCACCAGCATAACAGGGGATAATTCACCCCTCCACTTT.

The V call is TRBV5-6, the J call TRBJ1-3; D gene unclear. Trimming cost V 3 bases and J 4 bases, with 14 bases left between them. The CDR3 sequence is 15 residues long. Germline CDR1 SGHDT, CDR2 YYEEEE. CDR3 DNA: TGTGCCAGCAGCTGGGCCCGCCCGGGAGGAAACACCATATATTTT. This translates into CASSWARPGGNTIYF.